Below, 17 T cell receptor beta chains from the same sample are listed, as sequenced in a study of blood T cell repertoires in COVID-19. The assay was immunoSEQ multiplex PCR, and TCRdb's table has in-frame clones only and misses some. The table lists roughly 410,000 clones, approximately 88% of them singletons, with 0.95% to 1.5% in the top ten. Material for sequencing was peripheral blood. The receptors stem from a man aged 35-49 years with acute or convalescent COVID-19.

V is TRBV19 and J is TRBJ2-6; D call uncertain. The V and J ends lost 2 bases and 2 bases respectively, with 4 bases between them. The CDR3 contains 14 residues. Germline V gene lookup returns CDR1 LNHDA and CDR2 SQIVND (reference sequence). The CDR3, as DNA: TGTGCCAGTAGTATAACTGCTGGGGCCAACGTCCTGACTTTC. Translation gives CASSITAGANVLTF.

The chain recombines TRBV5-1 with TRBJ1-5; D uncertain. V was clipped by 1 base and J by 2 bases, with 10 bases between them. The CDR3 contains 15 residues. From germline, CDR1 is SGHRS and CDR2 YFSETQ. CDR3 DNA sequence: TGCGCCAGCAGCTTGTACGGGGATGGCAATCAGCCCCAGCATTTT. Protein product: CASSLYGDGNQPQHF.

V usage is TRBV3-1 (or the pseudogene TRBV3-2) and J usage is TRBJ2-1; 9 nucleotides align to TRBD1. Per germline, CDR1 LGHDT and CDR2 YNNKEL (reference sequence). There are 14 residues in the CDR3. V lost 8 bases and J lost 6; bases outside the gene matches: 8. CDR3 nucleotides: TGTGCCAGCTCTCGGGACAGGGTTGGCAATGAGCAGTTCTTC. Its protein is CASSRDRVGNEQFF.

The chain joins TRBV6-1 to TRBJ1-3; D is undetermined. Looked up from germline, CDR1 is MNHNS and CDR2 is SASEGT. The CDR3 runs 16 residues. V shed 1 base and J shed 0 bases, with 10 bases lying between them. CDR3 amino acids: CASSEGPYYSGNTIYF. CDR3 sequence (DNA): TGTGCCAGCAGTGAAGGTCCATACTACTCTGGAAACACCATATATTTT.

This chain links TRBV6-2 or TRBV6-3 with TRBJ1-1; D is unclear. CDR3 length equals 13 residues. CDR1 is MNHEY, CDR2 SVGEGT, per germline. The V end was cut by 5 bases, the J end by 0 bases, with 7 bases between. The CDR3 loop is CASSMALNTEAFF. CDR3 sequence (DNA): TGTGCCAGCAGTATGGCCTTGAACACTGAAGCTTTCTTT.

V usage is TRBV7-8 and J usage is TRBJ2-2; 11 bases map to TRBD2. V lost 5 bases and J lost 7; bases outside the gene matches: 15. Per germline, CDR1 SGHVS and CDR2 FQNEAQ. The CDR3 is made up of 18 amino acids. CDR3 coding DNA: TGTGCCAGCAGCGTCAGGCTCCTAGCGGGGGGAAGTGTCGGGGAGCTGTTTTTT. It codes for CASSVRLLAGGSVGELFF.

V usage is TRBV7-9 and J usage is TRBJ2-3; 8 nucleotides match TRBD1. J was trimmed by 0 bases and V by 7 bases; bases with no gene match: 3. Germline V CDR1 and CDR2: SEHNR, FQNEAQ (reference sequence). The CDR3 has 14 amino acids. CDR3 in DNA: TGTGCCAGCACCGGGACAGGTAGCACAGATACGCAGTATTTT. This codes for CASTGTGSTDTQYF. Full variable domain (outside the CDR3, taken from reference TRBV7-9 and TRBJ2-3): DTGVSQNPRHKITKRGQNVTFRCDPISEHNRLYWYRQTLGQGPEFLTYFQNEAQLEKSRLLSDRFSAERPKGSFSTLEIQRTEQGDSAMYLCASTGTGSTDTQYFGPGTRLTVL.

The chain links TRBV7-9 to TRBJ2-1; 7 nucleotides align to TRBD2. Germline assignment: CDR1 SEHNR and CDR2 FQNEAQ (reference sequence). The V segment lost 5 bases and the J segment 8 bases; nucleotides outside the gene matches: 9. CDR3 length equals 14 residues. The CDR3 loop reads CASSPTSVRDEQFF. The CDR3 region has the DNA TGTGCCAGCAGCCCAACTAGCGTTAGGGATGAGCAGTTCTTC.

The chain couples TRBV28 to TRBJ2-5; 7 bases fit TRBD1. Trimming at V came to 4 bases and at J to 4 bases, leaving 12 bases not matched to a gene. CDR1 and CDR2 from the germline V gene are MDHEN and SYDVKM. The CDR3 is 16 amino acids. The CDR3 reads CASSSSGQSIGETQYF. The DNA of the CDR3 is TGTGCCAGCAGTTCATCGGGACAGTCGATCGGAGAGACCCAGTACTTC.

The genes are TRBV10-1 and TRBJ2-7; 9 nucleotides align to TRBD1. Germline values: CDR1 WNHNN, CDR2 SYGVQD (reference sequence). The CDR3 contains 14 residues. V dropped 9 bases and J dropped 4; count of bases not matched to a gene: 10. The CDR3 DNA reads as TGCGCCAGTTCCTCCGGGACAGGGACTTACGAGCAGTACTTC. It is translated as CASSSGTGTYEQYF.

CDR3 sequence reads: CASRQPSTGANTEAFF. In DNA, the CDR3 is TGTGCCAGCAGACAACCTTCGACAGGAGCTAACACTGAAGCTTTCTTT. V gene TRBV3-1 (or the pseudogene TRBV3-2) combines with J gene TRBJ1-1; possibly TRBD1 for D (6 bases). The CDR3 totals 16 residues. CDR1 LGHDT and CDR2 YNNKEL come from the germline V gene (reference sequence). V dropped 6 bases and J dropped 2 bases, with 19 bases sitting between them.

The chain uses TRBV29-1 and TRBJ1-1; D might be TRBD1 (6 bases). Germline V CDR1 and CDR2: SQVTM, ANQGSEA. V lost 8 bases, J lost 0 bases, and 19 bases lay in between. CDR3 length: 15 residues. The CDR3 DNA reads TGCAGCATTCTTCCTAGGACAGACTTGAACACTGAAGCTTTCTTT. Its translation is CSILPRTDLNTEAFF.

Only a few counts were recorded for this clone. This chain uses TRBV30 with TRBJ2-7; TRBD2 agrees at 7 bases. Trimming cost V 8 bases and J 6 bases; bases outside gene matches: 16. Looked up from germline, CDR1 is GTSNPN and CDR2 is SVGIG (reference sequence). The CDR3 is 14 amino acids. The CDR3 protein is CARSREVNLAEQYF. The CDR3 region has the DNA TGTGCCCGCAGCCGGGAGGTTAACCTGGCCGAGCAGTACTTC.

CDR3 residues: CASTSGWETQYF. For the CDR3, the DNA is TGTGCCAGCACCTCCGGGTGGGAGACCCAGTACTTC. V gene TRBV2 combines with J gene TRBJ2-5; unclear D gene. Germline assignment: CDR1 SNHLY and CDR2 FYNNEI. The ends were cut back, 7 bases at V and 5 bases at J, with 11 bases in the middle. CDR3 length: 12 amino acids.

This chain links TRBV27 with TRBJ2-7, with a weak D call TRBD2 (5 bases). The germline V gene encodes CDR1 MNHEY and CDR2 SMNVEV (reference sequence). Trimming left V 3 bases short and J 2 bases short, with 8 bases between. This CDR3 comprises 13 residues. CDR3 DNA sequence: TGTGCCAGCAGTTTGAGGGTGGCCTACGAGCAGTACTTC. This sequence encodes CASSLRVAYEQYF.

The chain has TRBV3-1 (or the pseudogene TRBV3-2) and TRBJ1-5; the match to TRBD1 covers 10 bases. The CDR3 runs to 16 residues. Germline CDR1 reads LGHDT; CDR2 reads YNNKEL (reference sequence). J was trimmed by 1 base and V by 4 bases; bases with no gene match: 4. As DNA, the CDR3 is TGTGCCAGCAGCCCGACAGGGGGCGGGAGCAATCAGCCCCAGCATTTT. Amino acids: CASSPTGGGSNQPQHF.

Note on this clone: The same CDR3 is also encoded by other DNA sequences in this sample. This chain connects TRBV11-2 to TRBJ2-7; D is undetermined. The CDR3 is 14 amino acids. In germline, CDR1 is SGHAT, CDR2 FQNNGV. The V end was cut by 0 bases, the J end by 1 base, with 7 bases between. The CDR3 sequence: CASSLDPGSYEQYF. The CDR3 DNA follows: TGTGCCAGCAGCTTAGATCCGGGTTCCTACGAGCAGTACTTC. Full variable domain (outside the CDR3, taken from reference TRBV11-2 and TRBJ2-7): EAGVAQSPRYKIIEKRQSVAFWCNPISGHATLYWYQQILGQGPKLLIQFQNNGVVDDSQLPKDRFSAERLKGVDSTLKIQPAKLEDSAVYLCASSLDPGSYEQYFGPGTRLTVT.